This T cell receptor beta chain was recorded in a study of T cells in Graves' hyperthyroidism and ophthalmopathy. On the study more broadly: Before any treatment, at initial diagnosis, peripheral blood was collected. Study findings and constraints: Most expanded thyroid clonotypes above 0.001 also appeared in blood.

Trimming took off 0 bases at V and 6 bases at J, with 10 bases between the two ends. The CDR3 is 13 residues long. The germline V gene encodes CDR1 SGHNT and CDR2 YYREEE (reference sequence). Turning to this clonotype: The antigen remains undetermined.

Hyperthyroidism had been newly diagnosed in patients aged 18 to 65, and its duration was under 2 months. Source material for PBMCs was 9 to 10 ml fresh peripheral blood. From RNA transcripts, TCR beta CDR3 regions were amplified. The HTBI primer set drove a first-round RT-PCR of the TCR CDR3. TCRdb fed the multiplex PCR reads into MiXCR, producing one record per CDR3 protein. The table lists around 350,000 distinct CDR3 sequences, roughly 15% of them singletons. The chain recombines TRBV5-4 with TRBJ2-7; D is perhaps TRBD1 (5 bases). Sequencing used blood. This clonotype was sampled from a woman aged 25 to 39 with Graves' hyperthyroidism that later progressed to Graves' ophthalmopathy. CDR3 DNA sequence: TGTGCCAGCAGCTTGGAGAGACAGAGCGAGCAGTACTTC. Translation gives CASSLERQSEQYF.